This TCR beta chain was retrieved from a study of T cells generated in artificial thymic organoids. Overall study findings and caveats: In organoid-derived T cells, V gene usage was not skewed. Organoid-derived CD8 T cells had diversity comparable to thymic and blood naive cells.

Deletions cut 1 base from V and 7 bases from J, with 11 bases between. The CDR3 spans 12 residues. Germline loops: CDR1 GTSNPN, CDR2 SVGIG (reference sequence). Artificial thymic organoids aggregated human hematopoietic stem and progenitor cells with human DLL1-expressing MS5 murine stromal cells. The seeding cells were CD34+CD3- hematopoietic stem and progenitor cells purified by FACS to remove T cells. Sorted CD3+TCRalphabeta+CD8 single positive cells from organoids and thymus were used for RNA. Reverse primers in the TRAC or TRBC constant regions drove separate semi-nested PCRs for TCRalpha and TCRbeta. RNA input for cDNA ranged from roughly 3.5 to 500 ng. A single record per CDR3 protein comes from TCRdb applying MiXCR to the 5' RACE reads. The table has 7,500 to 9,000 distinct CDR3 sequences, about 24% seen once; the top ten hold approximately 3.3%. About this clonotype itself: The antigen is undetermined.

The chain uses TRBV30 and TRBJ2-7; no reliable D call. Sequences were obtained from naive CD8+ T cells grown in artificial thymic organoids from cord blood stem and progenitor cells. Subset noted: CD3+TCRalphabeta+CD8SP T cells; for blood, CD45RO-CCR7+ naive CD8+ T cells. The receptor was derived from a human donor who gave cord blood stem cells for thymic organoid culture, a cardiac surgery patient who gave postnatal thymus, or a blood donor (not recorded which). The CDR3 here is CAWSAGLLEQYF. CDR3 DNA: TGTGCCTGGAGTGCGGGCCTCCTGGAGCAGTACTTC.